This T cell receptor (beta chain) was retrieved from a study of shared clonotypes between healthy human individuals. Looking at the study overall: For every donor, three CD4 naive, three CD4 memory, two CD8 naive and one CD8 memory plates were used.

At the deep level, the assay was run. Some clones are missing from TCRdb's copy, which holds only in-frame ones; the method was immunoSEQ multiplex PCR. The table records millions of clones, 90% to 95% of them present only once. Study outcomes and limitations: Larger estimated richness was generally seen in naive subsets than in memory subsets. Compared with clonotypes that all four donors shared, non-shared clonotypes had lower generation probabilities.

In the case of this clone: Antigen: not known.

Germline V gives CDR1 MGHRA, CDR2 YSYEKL. The CDR3 length is 16 residues. The V gene lost 1 base and the J gene lost 1 base, with 11 bases spanning the gap. This clonotype was obtained from a man between 18 and 35 years old in good health. This rearrangement joins TRBV4-1 to TRBJ1-5, with TRBD1 as a possible D gene (6 bases). The material sequenced was naive CD4+ T cells sorted from blood. Described subset: CD45RA+ positively selected. The DNA of the CDR3 is TGCGCCAGCAGCCAAGGACAGGCCGGAAGCAATCAGCCCCAGCATTTT. Its translation: CASSQGQAGSNQPQHF.